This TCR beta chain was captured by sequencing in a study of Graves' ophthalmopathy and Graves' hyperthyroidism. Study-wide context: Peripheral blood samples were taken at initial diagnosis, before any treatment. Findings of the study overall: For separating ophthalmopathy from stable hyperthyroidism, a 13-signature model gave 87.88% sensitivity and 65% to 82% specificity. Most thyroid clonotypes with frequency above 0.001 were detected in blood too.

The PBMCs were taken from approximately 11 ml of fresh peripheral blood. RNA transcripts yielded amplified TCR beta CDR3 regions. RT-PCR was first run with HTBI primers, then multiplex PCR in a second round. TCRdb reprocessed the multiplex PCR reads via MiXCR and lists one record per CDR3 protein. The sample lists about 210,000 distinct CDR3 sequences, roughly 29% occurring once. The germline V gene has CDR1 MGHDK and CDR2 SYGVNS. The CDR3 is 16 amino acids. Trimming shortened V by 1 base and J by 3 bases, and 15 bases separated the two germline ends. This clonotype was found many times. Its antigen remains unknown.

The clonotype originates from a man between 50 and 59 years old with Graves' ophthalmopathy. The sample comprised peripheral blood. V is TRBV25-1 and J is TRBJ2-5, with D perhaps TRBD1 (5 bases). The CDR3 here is CASSEWMGRTEETQYF. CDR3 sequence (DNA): TGTGCCAGCAGTGAATGGATGGGGCGGACGGAAGAGACCCAGTACTTC.